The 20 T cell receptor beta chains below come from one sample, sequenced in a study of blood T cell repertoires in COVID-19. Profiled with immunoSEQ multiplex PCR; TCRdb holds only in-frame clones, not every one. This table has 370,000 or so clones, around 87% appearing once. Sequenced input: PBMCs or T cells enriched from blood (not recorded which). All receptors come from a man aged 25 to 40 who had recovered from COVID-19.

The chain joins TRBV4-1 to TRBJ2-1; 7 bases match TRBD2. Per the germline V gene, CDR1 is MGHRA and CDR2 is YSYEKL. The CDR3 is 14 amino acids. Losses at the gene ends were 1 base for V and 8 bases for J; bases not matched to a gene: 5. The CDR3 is CASSQVEAGDEQFF. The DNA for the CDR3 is TGCGCCAGCAGCCAAGTAGAGGCGGGGGATGAGCAGTTCTTC.

The CDR3 protein is CASSRAARGSISYNSPLHF. CDR3 in DNA: TGTGCCAGCAGCCGGGCGGCCAGGGGGTCAATCTCCTATAATTCACCCCTCCACTTT. This sequence joins TRBV11-2 and TRBJ1-6; 7 bases align to TRBD1. Germline values: CDR1 SGHAT, CDR2 FQNNGV. With V trimmed by 5 bases and J by 0 bases, 13 bases remained unmatched. There are 19 residues in the CDR3.

CDR3 DNA: TGTGCCAGTAGTATAGGAGACTATCGCAATCAGCCCCAGCATTTT. Protein product: CASSIGDYRNQPQHF. The V call is TRBV19, the J call TRBJ1-5; D unclear. The germline V and J ends were trimmed by 1 base and 2 bases, with 9 bases remaining between them. The CDR3 is 15 residues long. The germline gives CDR1 LNHDA, CDR2 SQIVND (reference sequence).

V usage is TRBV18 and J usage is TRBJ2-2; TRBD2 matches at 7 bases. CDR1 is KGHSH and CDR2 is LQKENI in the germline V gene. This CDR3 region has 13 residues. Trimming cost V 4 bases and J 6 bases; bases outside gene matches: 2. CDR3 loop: CASSLRGAGELFF. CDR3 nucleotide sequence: TGTGCCAGCTCACTTCGGGGGGCCGGGGAGCTGTTTTTT.

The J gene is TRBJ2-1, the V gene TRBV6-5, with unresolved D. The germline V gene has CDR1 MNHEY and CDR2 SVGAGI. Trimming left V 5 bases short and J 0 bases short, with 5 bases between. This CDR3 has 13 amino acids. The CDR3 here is CASSTSSYNEQFF. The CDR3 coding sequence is TGTGCCAGCAGTACGAGCTCCTACAATGAGCAGTTCTTC.

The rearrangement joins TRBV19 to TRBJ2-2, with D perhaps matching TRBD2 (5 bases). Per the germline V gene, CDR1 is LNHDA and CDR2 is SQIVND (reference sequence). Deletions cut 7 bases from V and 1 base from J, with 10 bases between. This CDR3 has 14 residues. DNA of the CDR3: TGTGCCAGTACTCGCGGGCTGAACACCGGGGAGCTGTTTTTT. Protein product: CASTRGLNTGELFF.

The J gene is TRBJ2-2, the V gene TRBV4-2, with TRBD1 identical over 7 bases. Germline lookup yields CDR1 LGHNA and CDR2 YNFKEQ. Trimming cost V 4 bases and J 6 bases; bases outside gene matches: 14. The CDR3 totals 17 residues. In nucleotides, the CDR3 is TGTGCCAGCAGCCCCTCCGCGAGAGACAGGGTAGCCGGGGAGCTGTTTTTT. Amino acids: CASSPSARDRVAGELFF.

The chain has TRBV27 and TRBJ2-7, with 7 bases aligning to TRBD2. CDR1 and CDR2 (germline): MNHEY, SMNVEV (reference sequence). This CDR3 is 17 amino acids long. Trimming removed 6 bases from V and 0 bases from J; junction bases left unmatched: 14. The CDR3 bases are TGTGCCAGCAGCCTAACCTATAGCGGGCTGGTCTCCTACGAGCAGTACTTC. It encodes CASSLTYSGLVSYEQYF.

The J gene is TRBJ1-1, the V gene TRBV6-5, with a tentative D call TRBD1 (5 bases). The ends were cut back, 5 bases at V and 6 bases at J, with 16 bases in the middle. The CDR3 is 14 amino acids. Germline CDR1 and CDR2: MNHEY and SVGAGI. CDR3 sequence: CASSLDTGGPEAFF. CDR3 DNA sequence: TGTGCCAGCAGTCTGGACACCGGAGGGCCTGAAGCTTTCTTT.

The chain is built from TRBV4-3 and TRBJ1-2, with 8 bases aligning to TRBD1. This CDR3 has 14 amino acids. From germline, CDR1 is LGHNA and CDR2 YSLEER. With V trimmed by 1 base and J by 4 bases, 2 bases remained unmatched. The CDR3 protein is CASSQAGGTYGYTF. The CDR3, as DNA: TGCGCCAGCAGCCAAGCAGGGGGCACCTATGGCTACACCTTC.

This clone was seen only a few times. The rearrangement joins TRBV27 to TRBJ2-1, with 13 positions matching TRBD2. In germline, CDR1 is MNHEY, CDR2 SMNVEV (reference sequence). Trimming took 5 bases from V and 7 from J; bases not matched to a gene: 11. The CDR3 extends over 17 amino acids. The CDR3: CASSRLAGGLEINEQFF. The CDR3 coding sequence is TGTGCCAGCAGTCGACTAGCGGGGGGCCTCGAGATTAATGAGCAGTTCTTC.

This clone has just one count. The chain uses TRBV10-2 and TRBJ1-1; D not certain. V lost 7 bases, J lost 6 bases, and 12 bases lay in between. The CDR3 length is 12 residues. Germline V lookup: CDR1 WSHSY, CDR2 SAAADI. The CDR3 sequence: CASTRGEAEAFF. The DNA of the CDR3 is TGCGCCAGCACCCGGGGAGAGGCTGAAGCTTTCTTT.

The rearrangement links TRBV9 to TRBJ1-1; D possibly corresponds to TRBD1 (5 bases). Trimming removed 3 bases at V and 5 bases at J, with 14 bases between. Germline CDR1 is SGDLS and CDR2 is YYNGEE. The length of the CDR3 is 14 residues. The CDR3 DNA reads TGTGCCAGCAGCGCGACAGACGAACAGACTGAAGCTTTCTTT. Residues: CASSATDEQTEAFF.

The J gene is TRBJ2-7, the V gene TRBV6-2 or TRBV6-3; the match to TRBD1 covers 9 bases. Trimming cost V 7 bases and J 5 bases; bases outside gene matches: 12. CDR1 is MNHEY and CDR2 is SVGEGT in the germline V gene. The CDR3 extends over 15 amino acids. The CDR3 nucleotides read TGTGCCAGCACCCCGGGGGGACAGGGTCGCCACGAGCAGTACTTC. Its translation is CASTPGGQGRHEQYF.

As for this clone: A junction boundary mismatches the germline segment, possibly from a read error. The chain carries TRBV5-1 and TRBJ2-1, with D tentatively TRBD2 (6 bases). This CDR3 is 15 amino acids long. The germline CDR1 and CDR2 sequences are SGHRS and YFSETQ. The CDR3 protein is CASRLEGNSYNEQFF. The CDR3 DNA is TGCGCCAGCAGGTTGGAGGGGAACTCCTACAATGAGCAGTTCTTC.

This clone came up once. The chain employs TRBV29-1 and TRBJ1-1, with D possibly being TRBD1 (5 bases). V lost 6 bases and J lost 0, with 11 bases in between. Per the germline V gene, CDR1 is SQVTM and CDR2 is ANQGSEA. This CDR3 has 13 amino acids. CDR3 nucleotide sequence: TGCAGCGTCCAGCGGGGGTTGAACACTGAAGCTTTCTTT. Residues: CSVQRGLNTEAFF.

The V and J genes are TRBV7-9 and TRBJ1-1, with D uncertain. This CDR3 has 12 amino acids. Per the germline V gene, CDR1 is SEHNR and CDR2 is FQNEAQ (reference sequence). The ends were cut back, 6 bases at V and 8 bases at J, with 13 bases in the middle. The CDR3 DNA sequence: TGTGCCAGCAGTTTGATAGCCGTGGAAGCTTTCTTT. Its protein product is CASSLIAVEAFF.

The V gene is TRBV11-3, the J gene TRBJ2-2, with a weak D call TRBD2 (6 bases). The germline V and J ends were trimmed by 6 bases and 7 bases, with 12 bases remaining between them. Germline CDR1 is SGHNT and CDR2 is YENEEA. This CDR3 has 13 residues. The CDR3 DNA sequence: TGTGCCAGCAGTCGGGGGTTTAGCGGGGAGCTGTTTTTT. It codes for CASSRGFSGELFF.

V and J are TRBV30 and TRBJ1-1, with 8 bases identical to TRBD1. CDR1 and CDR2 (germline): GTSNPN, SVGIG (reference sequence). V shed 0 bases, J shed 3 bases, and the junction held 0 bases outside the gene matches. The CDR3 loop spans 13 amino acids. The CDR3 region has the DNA TGTGCCTGGAGTGTACAGGGGGACACTGAAGCTTTCTTT. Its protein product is CAWSVQGDTEAFF.

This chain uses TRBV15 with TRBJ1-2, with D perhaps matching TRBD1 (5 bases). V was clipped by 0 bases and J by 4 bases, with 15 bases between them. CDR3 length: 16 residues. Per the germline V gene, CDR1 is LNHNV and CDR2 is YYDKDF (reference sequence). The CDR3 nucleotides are TGTGCCACCAGCAGAGACAGGGTATTAGAAAGCTATGGCTACACCTTC. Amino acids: CATSRDRVLESYGYTF.